The subject of this entry is one T cell receptor (beta chain). These data come from a study of blood T cell repertoires in COVID-19. The germline V gene encodes CDR1 KGHDR and CDR2 SFDVKD. V lost 3 bases, J lost 1 base, and 3 bases stayed unmatched. This CDR3 is 15 amino acids long. Here immunoSEQ multiplex PCR was the method, and the copy in TCRdb shows in-frame clones only, minus some. The sample lists 300,000 to 400,000 clones, 65% to 90% occurring once. The TCR was taken from a middle-aged woman with acute COVID-19. The chain has TRBV24-1 and TRBJ2-3; 7 nucleotides line up with TRBD2. The sample was PBMCs or T cells enriched from blood (not recorded which). CDR3 amino acids: CATSDPSGRTDTQYF. In nucleotides, the CDR3 is TGTGCCACCAGTGATCCTAGCGGTCGCACAGATACGCAGTATTTT.